Included here is one TCR beta chain sequence, with context. Its specificity is not known. CDR1 is SEHNR and CDR2 is FQNEAQ in the germline V gene (reference sequence). Trimming took off 0 bases at V and 6 bases at J, with 15 bases between the two ends. The CDR3 is 15 residues long. The data originate from a study of vaccination and CD4 T cells after COVID-19. Study-wide context: The stimulus for the cells was overlapping spike peptides derived from SARS-CoV-2, HCoV-NL63, HCoV-OC43 and HCoV-229E.

Sequencing of cultured CD4+ T cell DNA used the Oncomine TCR Beta short-read assay. TCRdb analysed the PCR reads with MiXCR anew, one entry per CDR3 protein. The table shows about 19,000 distinct CDR3 sequences, with about 70% occurring only once. Described treatment: approximately nine-day PBMC culture with coronavirus spike peptide pools or control peptides (ViraFEST assay). After about eleven days of culture, CD4+ T cells were negatively selected. The sequenced sample consisted of CD4+ T cells from blood, cultured in vitro. This chain links TRBV7-9 with TRBJ2-7, with D maybe TRBD2 (6 bases). This sequence originates from a human donor who had recovered from COVID-19. DNA of the CDR3: TGTGCCAGCAGCTTAGCGGGGGGTAGGGCAGGCGAGCAGTACTTC. Translating it yields CASSLAGGRAGEQYF.